This TCR beta chain was obtained from a study of tumor-infiltrating lymphocytes in primary liver carcinoma. About the research overall: Every sample contained roughly 3.65 to 8 million productive TCRbeta reads, and these numbers were similar from one tissue type to another. Findings of the study overall: Paired tumor-adjacent and tumor-blood samples overlapped less than tumor region pairs did. Tumors significantly exceeded blood in top-250-clone fraction (p = 0.039).

A primer in the constant region served to generate TCR beta cDNA from 450 to 600 ng of total RNA. ARM-PCR, slightly modified, supplied the TCR beta libraries through three nested multiplex PCR rounds. Both of the initial two PCR rounds ran for roughly 10 cycles and employed TRBV1-TRBV30 forward primers alongside a C-beta reverse primer. TCRdb reanalysed the multiplex PCR reads using MiXCR and keeps one entry per CDR3 protein. In the table there are tens of thousands of distinct CDR3 sequences, approximately 80% of which are singletons. Co-extracted RNA and DNA came from roughly 20-30 mg of unsorted bulk tissue. Those sampled were patients whose primary liver carcinoma was treated by surgical resection. The length of the CDR3 is 16 amino acids, counting both ends. From germline, CDR1 is SGHAT and CDR2 FQNNGV. In the case of this clonotype: Its antigen remains unidentified. As the CDR3 is not closed by the conserved phenylalanine or tryptophan, this likely results from a read error. No DNA is shown, since the ends of the CDR3 on it are uncertain; the CDR3 is the one TCRdb lists.

This TCR was recovered from a woman in her 30s with primary liver carcinoma and hepatitis B virus infection. The chain joins TRBV11-2 to TRBJ2-2. The source material was liver tumor tissue from sampling region 2. Stated subset: tumor region T2, inferior pole. CDR3 amino acids: CASSPDPQFNTGELFS.